What follows describes a single T cell receptor (beta chain). This clonotype was seen ten or more times. There is no known antigen for this receptor. The input lacks base qualities; no much larger clone sits a single base away. The sample comes from a study of T cells in Graves' hyperthyroidism and ophthalmopathy (dated by TCRdb to about 2019). With regard to the full study: Peripheral blood was sampled at the time of initial diagnosis, prior to any treatment. To identify TCR V-J signatures that set the groups apart, the researchers used a discovery cohort of 100 or so patients, made up of around 40 with Graves' ophthalmopathy and about 60 with stable Graves' hyperthyroidism. The 100 or so discovery patients were randomly split 7:3 into training and test sets. Once sampling was done, hyperthyroidism patients were given methimazole at a starting dose of 30 mg daily, whereas ophthalmopathy patients were given high-dose intravenous methylprednisolone. The study also compared thyroid tissue and blood T-cell repertoires from roughly 6 Graves' hyperthyroidism patients. The paper describes TCR Vbeta CDR3 sequencing of 140 or so peripheral blood samples, made up of around 41 ophthalmopathy patients, around 78 hyperthyroidism patients and roughly 17 progressor patients. Prospective prediction of ophthalmopathy was tested in an independent validation cohort consisting of about 20 hyperthyroidism patients and more than 15 patients who later progressed to ophthalmopathy. Results the study describes overall, beyond this receptor: No statistical method was used to set the sample size in advance, and investigators knew the group allocation. A model built on a 13 V-J signature distinguished ophthalmopathy from stable hyperthyroidism, reaching about 88% sensitivity and approximately 81% specificity in cross-validation and 80%/75% in testing. In validation, progression to ophthalmopathy was predicted by the model with nearly 71% sensitivity and roughly 72% specificity, a median of approximately 6.5 months before onset. Most expanded thyroid clonotypes (frequency above 0.001) were also detected in blood, a finding suggesting that blood repertoires may reflect thyroid immune responses.

Amplification of TCR beta CDR3 regions was carried out from RNA transcripts. The TCR CDR3 was subjected to a first round of RT-PCR using the HTBI primer set and the Qiagen OneStep RT-PCR kit. The libraries were constructed in a second round of multiplex PCR and then size-selected and purified. Libraries were sequenced paired-end with 100 bp reads on an Illumina HiSeq2000. Concerning the study's data processing: SOAPnuke was used to process the raw data, throwing out any read that contained adapters or uncalled bases, had a mean Phred below 15, or lacked an exact constant-primer or identifier match. COPE v1.2.5 was used to merge high-quality paired reads, and clonotypes were defined as unique nucleotide sequences. MiTCR v1.1 was used to align the clonotypes against IMGT TRBV, TRBD and TRBJ reference segments. The analysis included only V-J combinations with a frequency above 0.0001, which together covered 99.2% of the repertoires. The TCS score was defined as F50 (clonal expansion) divided by E x V (chaos), with BLOSUM62-based TCRdist calculated between CDR3 peptides within each V-J. Welch's t-statistics and random forest reduced around 520 V-J features to around 14, which were used in a naive Bayes classifier (R e1071). The public sequencing data were trimmed at Q25 with fastp and processed into clonotypes with MiXCR by TCRdb, which kept only in-frame beta chains. Every CDR3 protein is listed once, alongside the most common genes and DNA of its rows. Here the V and J calls rest on TCRdb's processing, not on the authors' analysis. The sample yields around 620,000 distinct CDR3 sequences; 15% to 20% were counted once. The ten largest make up around 3.9% of the sample.

The CDR3 sequence holds 15 residues, the cysteine and phenylalanine included. Only CDR3 DNA is held: 45 bases, read in frame from base 1. CDR1 and CDR2, looked up from the germline V gene, are MDHEN and SYDVKM. V is trimmed back by 5 bases and J by 3 bases, and the junction contains 8 bases that no gene match accounts for. Stable Graves' hyperthyroidism was defined as the absence of progression to ophthalmopathy over 18 months of follow-up. Hyperthyroidism patients were newly diagnosed, with disease duration under 2 months, and aged 18 to 65 years. Any patient with an uncontrolled infection, another autoimmune disease, pregnancy or lactation was excluded. Diagnoses were established on the basis of clinical symptoms, serum thyroxine and TRAb, thyroid ultrasound, and orbital computed tomography. PBMCs were separated from approximately 10 ml of fresh peripheral blood using Ficoll-Paque density gradient centrifugation. Total RNA was extracted with Trizol reagent, and quality was checked on an Agilent 2100 Bioanalyzer.

The rearrangement joined TRBV28 to TRBJ2-7; the junction holds 9 bases that match TRBD1. The source is a woman aged 25 to 39 with Graves' hyperthyroidism. The sample consisted of blood. CDR3 region: CASSLPGQGIYEQYF. The sequenced DNA is TGTGCCAGCAGTCTTCCGGGACAGGGAATCTACGAGCAGTACTTC.